The 7 T cell receptor beta chains presented below share a single source sample, sequenced in a study of blood T cells in healthy people across ages. Together with a sample-barcoded 5' primer, a J-beta primer mix was included in a second PCR lasting about 7 to 11 cycles. Using its own MiXCR run on the 5' RACE reads, TCRdb lists one record per CDR3 protein. Counted here are about 780,000 distinct CDR3 sequences, roughly 25% occurring once; the ten biggest clones make up 3%. The data were also submitted as part of a second study, on T cells of mothers and their children.

Sequencing was performed on blood. Every receptor here comes from a boy younger than 18 in good health.

The chain employs TRBV19 and TRBJ2-5, with 12 bases identical to TRBD2. This CDR3 has 17 amino acids. V lost 5 bases, J lost 4 bases, and 11 bases stayed unmatched. Germline V gene sequence: CDR1 LNHDA, CDR2 SQIVND (reference sequence). CDR3 loop: CASSFGTSGLPLETQYF. DNA for the CDR3: TGTGCCAGTAGTTTCGGGACTAGCGGGTTGCCTCTAGAGACCCAGTACTTC.

V and J are TRBV28 and TRBJ2-7; 8 bases agree with TRBD1. This CDR3 has 15 amino acids. The V segment lost 4 bases and the J segment 2 bases; nucleotides outside the gene matches: 7. CDR1 is MDHEN and CDR2 is SYDVKM in the germline V gene. The CDR3 here is CASSSPDRAPYEQYF. As DNA, the CDR3 is TGTGCCAGCAGTTCCCCGGACAGGGCGCCCTACGAGCAGTACTTC.

There are a few counts of this clonotype. This chain connects TRBV10-3 to TRBJ1-5; TRBD1 matches 10 bases. This CDR3 is 15 amino acids long. CDR1 is ENHRY, CDR2 SYGVKD, per germline. The J segment lost 2 bases and the V segment lost 3 bases, leaving 1 base of the junction unmatched. The CDR3 DNA reads as TGTGCCATCAGTGAAGGGACAGGGGGCAATCAGCCCCAGCATTTT. Amino acids: CAISEGTGGNQPQHF.

This clonotype was seen more than once but under ten times. This chain connects TRBV12-3 or TRBV12-4 to TRBJ2-5, with D possibly being TRBD1 (5 bases). V gave up 6 bases and J gave up 10 bases, with 18 bases separating them. This CDR3 has 13 amino acids. The CDR3 DNA is TGTGCCAGCAGATTTACCCCGACAGAAGACCAGTACTTC. Its translation is CASRFTPTEDQYF.

V usage is TRBV12-3 or TRBV12-4 and J usage is TRBJ2-7; no definite D call. The CDR3 sequence is 12 residues long. Deletions cut 6 bases from V and 0 bases from J, with 6 bases between. The CDR3 loop is CASSPPSYEQYV. The CDR3, as DNA: TGTGCCAGCAGCCCGCCCTCCTACGAGCAGTACGTC.

V is TRBV28 and J is TRBJ2-5; possibly TRBD1 for D (5 bases). CDR3 length: 15 amino acids. Trimming removed 5 bases from V and 3 bases from J, with 16 bases in between. Germline V gene sequence: CDR1 MDHEN, CDR2 SYDVKM. CDR3 DNA: TGTGCCAGCAGTACCCCCTCGGCAGGGAAAGAGACCCAGTACTTC. This sequence encodes CASSTPSAGKETQYF.

The chain has TRBV10-2 and TRBJ1-5; possible D gene TRBD1, 5 bases. The CDR3 totals 12 residues. CDR1 WSHSY and CDR2 SAAADI come from the germline V gene. The V end was cut by 8 bases, the J end by 7 bases, with 12 bases between. The CDR3 reads CASGDSLQPQHF. The CDR3 bases are TGCGCCAGCGGGGACTCCCTCCAGCCCCAGCATTTT.